The next 20 T cell receptor beta chains were all read from a single sample in a study of T cells in Graves' hyperthyroidism and ophthalmopathy. TCR beta CDR3 region amplification was performed from RNA transcripts. Carried out on the TCR CDR3, a first-round RT-PCR used the HTBI primer set. Using its own MiXCR run on the multiplex PCR reads, TCRdb lists one record per CDR3 protein. The sample lists 380,000 or so distinct CDR3 sequences; approximately 15% were seen once. Input material: blood. These receptor sequences come from a woman aged 30 to 39 with Graves' hyperthyroidism.

This clonotype has ten or more counts. The chain joins TRBV6-1 to TRBJ1-5; D gene uncertain. CDR1 MNHNS and CDR2 SASEGT come from the germline V gene. CDR3 length equals 14 residues. Trimming cost V 0 bases and J 5 bases, with 8 bases left between them. The CDR3 DNA follows: TGTGCCAGCAGTGAAGCTCCACAGCATCAGCCCCAGCATTTT. Protein sequence: CASSEAPQHQPQHF.

This clonotype was picked up a small number of times. The chain is built from TRBV4-3 and TRBJ2-1; D remains ambiguous. Trimming stripped 0 bases from V and 3 bases from J, with 12 bases between. The germline gives CDR1 LGHNA, CDR2 YSLEER. This CDR3 contains 16 residues. DNA for the CDR3: TGCGCCAGCAGCCAAGATTCCCAGAGGCACTACAATGAGCAGTTCTTC. Encoded protein: CASSQDSQRHYNEQFF.

This clonotype was observed at least ten times. The chain employs TRBV28 and TRBJ1-1, with D perhaps matching TRBD1 (5 bases). In germline, CDR1 is MDHEN, CDR2 SYDVKM. The CDR3 loop spans 14 amino acids. With 3 bases removed from V and 5 bases from J, the gap between germline ends came to 13 bases. DNA of the CDR3: TGTGCCAGCAGTTTGGAACAGGCGTGGACTGAAGCTTTCTTT. Its protein is CASSLEQAWTEAFF.

This clonotype was picked up many times. The J gene is TRBJ2-3, the V gene TRBV3-1, with D maybe TRBD2 (5 bases). V was trimmed by 8 bases and J by 4 bases, leaving 10 bases between them. CDR1 is LGHDT and CDR2 is YNNKEL in the germline V gene (reference sequence). This CDR3 region has 12 residues. In DNA form, the CDR3 reads TGTGCCAGCGGCGAGGGAGCAGATACGCAGTATTTT. Amino acids: CASGEGADTQYF.

The genes are TRBV5-1 and TRBJ2-3; D uncertain. Germline V gene sequence: CDR1 SGHRS, CDR2 YFSETQ. The ends were cut back, 0 bases at V and 4 bases at J, with 6 bases in the middle. This CDR3 is built from 13 residues. The DNA for the CDR3 is TGCGCCAGCAGCTTGGGGCGTTCAGATACGCAGTATTTT. It codes for CASSLGRSDTQYF.

The chain carries TRBV7-3 and TRBJ2-5; D is uncertain. Germline CDR1 reads SGHTA; CDR2 reads FQGTGA. The CDR3 totals 15 residues. V shed 5 bases and J shed 2 bases, with 15 bases lying between them. CDR3 in amino acids: CASSAFHSQQETQYF. The CDR3 nucleotides are TGTGCCAGCAGCGCGTTCCATTCCCAACAAGAGACCCAGTACTTC.

This clonotype has a count of ten or more. This chain connects TRBV2 to TRBJ2-7; maybe TRBD2 (6 bases). CDR3 length equals 14 residues. The germline V gene has CDR1 SNHLY and CDR2 FYNNEI. Trimming left V 1 base short and J 4 bases short, with 11 bases between. The CDR3 nucleotides are TGTGCCAGCAGTGAAGGAGCGGGCGGATACGAGCAGTACTTC. Residues: CASSEGAGGYEQYF.

V gene TRBV20-1 combines with J gene TRBJ2-1; 9 nucleotides align to TRBD2. The CDR3 has 18 residues. Germline V gene lookup returns CDR1 DFQATT and CDR2 SNEGSKA (reference sequence). With 3 bases clipped from V and 4 bases from J, the junction kept 16 bases outside the gene matches. The CDR3 sequence is CSASPGLARLFHYNEQFF. In DNA, the CDR3 is TGCAGTGCTAGTCCTGGACTAGCGAGGCTTTTCCATTACAATGAGCAGTTCTTC.

This clonotype has just a few counts. The chain carries TRBV2 and TRBJ2-7; 10 bases map to TRBD2. After removal of 7 bases from V and 5 bases from J, the junction contained 20 bases not matched to a gene. The CDR3 is 18 residues long. Germline loops: CDR1 SNHLY, CDR2 FYNNEI. DNA of the CDR3: TGTGCCAGCATTCATCAGTTCGGGGATCCGGGACTAGCGAACGAGCAGTACTTC. It yields the protein CASIHQFGDPGLANEQYF.

The CDR3, as DNA: TGTGCCAGTCGCAGGGGAGGCCTTAATGAAAAACTGTTTTTT. Residues: CASRRGGLNEKLFF. V gene TRBV19 combines with J gene TRBJ1-4; a possible D gene is TRBD1 (6 bases). Trimming removed 8 bases at V and 4 bases at J, with 14 bases between. The V gene's germline CDR1 is LNHDA and CDR2 SQIVND (reference sequence). This CDR3 has 14 residues. Full variable domain (missing parts from reference TRBV19 and TRBJ1-4): DGGITQSPKYLFRKEGQNVTLSCEQNLNHDAMYWYRQDPGQGLRLIYYSQIVNDFQKGDIAEGYSVSREKKESFPLTVTSAQKNPTAFYLCASRRGGLNEKLFFGSGTQLSVL.

The CDR3: CASSFPRGALQRNEQFF. DNA for the CDR3: TGTGCCAGCAGTTTTCCCCGGGGTGCGCTCCAGAGGAATGAGCAGTTCTTC. This chain connects TRBV27 to TRBJ2-1; TRBD2 might be the D (5 bases). CDR3 length: 17 amino acids. V shed 3 bases and J shed 7 bases, with 22 bases lying between them. The germline CDR1 and CDR2 sequences are MNHEY and SMNVEV (reference sequence).

The sample holds many counts of this clonotype. The chain links TRBV27 to TRBJ2-7; TRBD1 matches 9 bases. Germline trimming cut 0 bases from V and 6 bases from J; bases unmatched to any gene: 6. Germline CDR1 is MNHEY and CDR2 is SMNVEV (reference sequence). The CDR3 consists of 15 residues. The CDR3 reads CASSLSGQGRREQYF. CDR3 in DNA: TGTGCCAGCAGTTTATCGGGACAGGGTCGTCGCGAGCAGTACTTC.

The chain links TRBV3-1 to TRBJ2-3; no clear D gene. Germline assignment: CDR1 LGHDT and CDR2 YNNKEL (reference sequence). The CDR3 has 13 amino acids. V shed 0 bases and J shed 5 bases, with 6 bases lying between them. Here the CDR3 DNA reads TGTGCCAGCAGCCAAGACATGGGAGATACGCAGTATTTT. It translates to CASSQDMGDTQYF.

This clonotype was counted many times. The chain uses TRBV28 and TRBJ1-2; 9 bases match TRBD1. Germline V gene sequence: CDR1 MDHEN, CDR2 SYDVKM. The CDR3 has 13 residues. V trimming: 4 bases; J trimming: 8 bases; junction bases outside the gene matches: 5. The CDR3 DNA reads as TGTGCCAGCAGTTCAAACAGGGGGCAGGGCTACACCTTC. This encodes CASSSNRGQGYTF.

This clonotype was seen a handful of times. The chain has TRBV6-2 or TRBV6-3 and TRBJ2-7; D is uncertain. CDR3 length: 12 amino acids. Germline CDR1 reads MNHEY; CDR2 reads SVGEGT. V was cut by 8 bases and J by 3 bases, with 11 bases left in between. CDR3 sequence (DNA): TGTGCCAGCGGCTGGATCAGCTACGAGCAGTACTTC. Translation: CASGWISYEQYF.

This clonotype has a handful of counts. The chain joins TRBV30 to TRBJ1-2; D is unclear. Germline-derived CDR1 and CDR2 are GTSNPN and SVGIG (reference sequence). CDR3 length equals 11 residues. Trimming left V 2 bases short and J 12 bases short, with 13 bases between. The CDR3 DNA reads TGTGCCTGGAGTAGGTGGGCGGTTGACACCTTC. Translated: CAWSRWAVDTF. Combining the CDR3 with reference TRBV30 and TRBJ1-2 gives the whole variable domain SQTIHQWPATLVQPVGSPLSLECTVEGTSNPNLYWYRQAAGRGLQLLFYSVGIGQISSEVPQNLSASRPQDRQFILSSKKLLLSDSGFYLCAWSRWAVDTFGSGTRLTVV.

This clonotype was seen a few times. The CDR3 DNA sequence: TGTGCCATCAGTGAACAGGGGAACAATGAGCAGTTCTTC. It specifies CAISEQGNNEQFF. The rearrangement uses TRBV10-3 and TRBJ2-1, with 7 bases matching TRBD1. Germline-derived CDR1 and CDR2 are ENHRY and SYGVKD. The CDR3 loop spans 13 amino acids. The J segment lost 5 bases and the V segment lost 3 bases, leaving 1 base of the junction unmatched.

This clonotype was picked up one time. Given a much more abundant clone one base away, this may be a read error. No conserved phenylalanine or tryptophan is present at the end of the CDR3, so a read error is the likely explanation. The CDR3 bases are TGTGCCAGCAGTTACTCGACCGGCAATGAGCAGTTCTTA. As protein: CASSYSTGNEQFL. The chain recombines TRBV6-2 or TRBV6-3 with TRBJ2-1; D remains ambiguous. Germline V gene sequence: CDR1 MNHEY, CDR2 SVGEGT. The ends were cut back, 0 bases at V and 6 bases at J, with 6 bases in the middle. The CDR3 totals 13 residues.

At least ten counts were recorded for this clonotype. The rearrangement joins TRBV7-9 to TRBJ1-4, with D unresolved. In germline, CDR1 is SEHNR, CDR2 FQNEAQ (reference sequence). V lost 2 bases and J 0 bases, leaving 7 bases between the germline ends. This CDR3 region has 15 residues. Here the CDR3 reads CASSLTPSTNEKLFF. The CDR3 DNA reads TGTGCCAGCAGCTTAACGCCCTCAACTAATGAAAAACTGTTTTTT.

On this clonotype: No conserved phenylalanine or tryptophan is present at the end of the CDR3, so a read error is the likely explanation. Because the CDR3's place on the DNA is in doubt, the DNA is left out and the CDR3 is given as listed by TCRdb. The CDR3 sequence is CASSPSLNQPQHS. This sequence joins TRBV7-2 and TRBJ1-5. The CDR3 extends over 13 residues, inclusive of both ends. Germline V gene lookup returns CDR1 SGHTA and CDR2 FQGNSA.